The following is a T cell receptor beta chain sequence with its context. Antigen specificity is unknown. The V segment lost 4 bases and the J segment 5 bases; nucleotides outside the gene matches: 7. The CDR3 length is 16 residues. Germline loops: CDR1 MGHRA, CDR2 YSYEKL. The sample originates from a study of shared clonotypes between healthy human individuals. Study summary: In total, the donors were a couple of women and a few men aged 18 to 49. Study results and limitations: In the sorted subsets, rarefaction showed sequencing was incomplete despite large depth. In general, naive subsets displayed greater estimated richness than memory subsets did.

Sequencing was performed with immunoSEQ multiplex PCR; in TCRdb, only in-frame clones are kept and a portion is missing. The sample comprises more than 2 million clones, roughly 95% of which are singletons, and more than 0.95% rests with the top ten. CD8 cells classed as naive were CD45RO-negative and positively selected for CCR7, excluding terminally differentiated effector memory CD45RA+ cells. The sequenced sample was naive CD8+ T cells sorted from blood. This sequence joins TRBV4-1 and TRBJ2-7, with 14 bases fitting TRBD2. This clonotype was sampled from a man between 18 and 35 years old in good health. The CDR3 spells CASSPNPGLAGDEQYF. CDR3 bases: TGCGCCAGCAGCCCGAACCCGGGACTAGCGGGAGACGAGCAGTACTTC.